Sequencing of this TCR beta chain was carried out in a study of CD4 T cells in lung cancer (dated by TCRdb to 2018 to 2020). For the study in its entirety: In the study, blood T cells of NSCLC patients were screened for responses to candidate mutation-encoded neoepitopes, and neoantigen-specific CD4+ T-cell clones and TCRs were isolated. A few patients undergoing curative-intent resections for stage I-III non-small cell lung cancer provided the tumor and non-adjacent lung tissue. The patients who underwent resection had lung adenocarcinoma or squamous cell carcinoma, were aged 60 to 69 when blood was donated, and were mostly former smokers. Before blood donation, treatments including platinum chemotherapy had been received by the patients, and nivolumab or pembrolizumab had been received by some of the patients. TCRB deep sequencing tracked the frequency of neoantigen-specific clonotypes in tumor resections, non-adjacent lung and cultured T-cell products.

Sequences MNHNY (CDR1) and SVGAGI (CDR2) are obtained from the germline V gene (reference sequence). V is shortened by 0 bases, J by 5 bases, and the region joining them spans 4 bases. Spanning cysteine to phenylalanine, the CDR3 consists of 12 amino acids. Left in the record is the CDR3 DNA by itself, 36 bases read in frame from the first base. In regard to this clone: There is no known antigen for this receptor. Base qualities are not provided; no much larger clone lies one nucleotide away.

Non-adjacent lung tissue was collected from the same resection as far as possible from the malignant lesion, at least 3 cm away. What the research found in general, with its limitations: Rather than memory responses to the cancer, some blood-derived responses might reflect cross-reactivity or in vitro priming of naive T cells.

The method was the immunoSEQ multiplex PCR assay. DNA was isolated with Qiagen DNeasy or QIAamp micro DNA kits and TCRB sequenced with the Adaptive Biotechnology human TCRB sequencing kit. TCRB libraries were sequenced on an Illumina MiSeq. The study's own analysis went as follows. The kit provider's software was used to analyze TCRB sequence data, and Fisher's exact test was used to test clonotype templates for tumor enrichment. TCRdb retrieved this table from immuneACCESS and kept in-frame rearrangements only. Not all clones are present; in checked studies, unresolved V genes account for under half, and no reason is known for the remainder. V, J and clone size were drawn from that table, and D and trimming were deduced from the DNA. The sample profile shows 10,000 to 11,000 clones; over 50% of them were found once. The ten largest clones take up 15% of the sample.

Sequencing input: normal lung tissue taken away from the tumor. The TCR was taken from a man in his fifties or sixties with non-small cell lung cancer. This chain joins TRBV6-6 to TRBJ2-5, with no reliable assignment of the D segment. The nucleotides are TGTGCCAGCAGTTACTCTCCGGAGACCCAGTACTTC. It translates to CASSYSPETQYF.